This T cell receptor beta chain was sequenced for a study of blood T cell repertoires in COVID-19. Authors' data handling: By means of reference gene primer amplification, nucleated cell counts were estimated. Libraries were prepared by immunoSEQ multiplex PCR; TCRdb keeps only in-frame clonotypes and omits some of them. The V and J calls and clone size were taken over from that table, and D and trimming were inferred from the DNA. The profile shows 200,000 to 250,000 clones, around 84% of them singletons. This CDR3 is built from 16 residues. CDR1 LGHDT and CDR2 YNNKEL come from the germline V gene (reference sequence). V was trimmed by 0 bases and J by 3 bases, leaving 15 bases between them.

This TCR came from a woman older than 75 with active or convalescent COVID-19. Sample: peripheral blood. The rearrangement links TRBV3-1 (or the pseudogene TRBV3-2) to TRBJ2-7; possible D gene TRBD1, 6 bases. The CDR3 DNA reads TGTGCCAGCAGCCAAGACCCAAGGACAGAAGGCTACGAGCAGTACTTC. This codes for CASSQDPRTEGYEQYF.